These 32 T cell receptor beta chains were all obtained from the same sample, sequenced in a study of CD8+ T cells in alopecia areata. Treatment given: oral pan-JAK inhibitor, 5-10 mg twice daily. The authors extracted RNA and reverse transcribed it into cDNA as the sequencing template. Clones were read by immunoSEQ multiplex PCR, and TCRdb kept only the in-frame ones, dropping some. The sample includes 150,000 to 200,000 clones, roughly three fifths of them seen just once. Sequencing was performed on CD4+ T cells sorted from blood, taken around week 50, from a patient treated with tofacitinib. Receptors originate from a human donor with alopecia areata.

This clone occurred once. The rearrangement joins TRBV30 to TRBJ2-6; D gene ambiguous. This CDR3 contains 14 residues. V lost 2 bases to trimming and J lost 0 bases, with 5 bases between them. Germline lookup yields CDR1 GTSNPN and CDR2 SVGIG (reference sequence). This CDR3 is CAWSWFSGANVLTF. The DNA for the CDR3 is TGTGCCTGGAGTTGGTTCTCTGGGGCCAACGTCCTGACTTTC.

This clone was counted once. The gene calls are TRBV27 and TRBJ2-7; no definite D call. The germline CDR1 and CDR2 sequences are MNHEY and SMNVEV (reference sequence). With 3 bases removed from V and 3 bases from J, the gap between germline ends came to 9 bases. The CDR3 is made up of 13 amino acids. The CDR3 is CASSFGVFYEQYF. CDR3 nucleotides: TGTGCCAGCAGTTTTGGAGTTTTCTACGAGCAGTACTTC.

The chain carries TRBV29-1 and TRBJ2-1; D is tentatively TRBD1 or TRBD2 (6 bases each). The V end lost 4 bases, the J end lost 4 bases, and 14 bases lay between the germline ends. Germline V lookup: CDR1 SQVTM, CDR2 ANQGSEA. The length of the CDR3 is 14 residues. CDR3 nucleotides: TGCAGCGTTGGAGGGGGAGGACTTTACAATGAGCAGTTCTTC. It encodes CSVGGGGLYNEQFF.

This clone was found a few times. V gene TRBV2 combines with J gene TRBJ2-1; 14 positions agree with TRBD2. After removal of 5 bases from V and 6 bases from J, the junction contained 6 bases not matched to a gene. Per germline, CDR1 SNHLY and CDR2 FYNNEI. This CDR3 has 16 residues. CDR3 loop: CASSPPGLAGVNEQFF. CDR3 nucleotides: TGTGCCAGCAGTCCACCGGGACTAGCGGGGGTCAATGAGCAGTTCTTC.

This rearrangement joins TRBV7-9 to TRBJ2-2; 8 nucleotides match TRBD1. There are 15 residues in the CDR3. Germline lookup yields CDR1 SEHNR and CDR2 FQNEAQ (reference sequence). J gave up 5 bases and V 4 bases, and 6 bases lay outside the gene matches. The CDR3: CASSSDRVRTGELFF. For the CDR3, the DNA is TGTGCCAGCAGCTCGGACAGGGTACGGACCGGGGAGCTGTTTTTT.

The V gene is TRBV25-1, the J gene TRBJ2-2; TRBD2 is a possible D gene (6 bases). This CDR3 has 14 residues. Germline values: CDR1 MGHDK, CDR2 SYGVNS. V was pared by 8 bases and J by 1 base, with 11 bases between. The CDR3 sequence: CASSGTVNTGELFF. In DNA form, the CDR3 reads TGTGCCAGCTCCGGGACTGTGAACACCGGGGAGCTGTTTTTT.

This clone was observed a handful of times. V is TRBV30 and J is TRBJ2-3; D is undetermined. Germline-derived CDR1 and CDR2 are GTSNPN and SVGIG (reference sequence). The CDR3 has 15 amino acids. V was clipped by 3 bases and J by 2 bases, with 15 bases between them. The CDR3 DNA is TGTGCCTGGAGCCGTACGCGACCCCTCACAGATACGCAGTATTTT. It codes for CAWSRTRPLTDTQYF.

The rearrangement joins TRBV6-5 to TRBJ2-4; D ambiguous. The CDR3 is made up of 14 amino acids. The V and J ends lost 6 bases and 7 bases respectively, with 16 bases between them. The germline CDR1 and CDR2 sequences are MNHEY and SVGAGI. CDR3 sequence reads: CASSSTQTSNIQYF. In DNA form, the CDR3 reads TGTGCCAGCAGCTCAACGCAGACCAGTAACATTCAGTACTTC.

This rearrangement joins TRBV18 to TRBJ1-2, with 7 positions matching TRBD1. V trimming: 5 bases; J trimming: 5 bases; junction bases outside the gene matches: 5. CDR1 is KGHSH, CDR2 LQKENI, per germline. There are 13 residues in the CDR3. The CDR3 region is CASSARGEYGYTF. For the CDR3, the DNA is TGTGCCAGCTCAGCCAGGGGGGAATATGGCTACACCTTC.

The CDR3, as DNA: TGTGCCAGCAGTGATGGGGTCCGAAATGAGCAGTTCTTC. The encoded protein is CASSDGVRNEQFF. The chain links TRBV2 to TRBJ2-1; D call uncertain. CDR1 and CDR2 from the germline V gene are SNHLY and FYNNEI. Deletions cut 3 bases from V and 7 bases from J, with 10 bases between. The CDR3 has 13 residues.

J is TRBJ2-3 and V is TRBV7-2, with 10 bases matching TRBD2. CDR1 SGHTA and CDR2 FQGNSA come from the germline V gene. The CDR3 loop spans 15 amino acids. The trim removed 4 bases at V and 5 bases at J, leaving 6 bases unmatched. The CDR3 sequence: CASSSLAGVKDTQYF. In DNA form, the CDR3 reads TGTGCCAGCAGCTCTCTAGCGGGGGTTAAAGATACGCAGTATTTT.

The V and J genes are TRBV5-4 and TRBJ2-2, with 8 bases fitting TRBD2. The CDR3 runs 15 residues. In germline, CDR1 is SGHNT, CDR2 YYREEE (reference sequence). V lost 2 bases, J lost 1 base, and 1 base stayed unmatched. CDR3 in amino acids: CASSFSGVNTGELFF. The CDR3 DNA follows: TGTGCCAGCAGCTTTAGCGGGGTGAACACCGGGGAGCTGTTTTTT.

The chain combines TRBV7-9 with TRBJ2-7, with TRBD1 identical over 7 bases. J lost 2 bases, V lost 3 bases, and 4 bases had no gene match. CDR3 length: 14 amino acids. Germline CDR1 reads SEHNR; CDR2 reads FQNEAQ (reference sequence). CDR3 sequence: CASSLGDRPYEQYF. As DNA, the CDR3 is TGTGCCAGCAGCTTGGGGGACAGACCCTACGAGCAGTACTTC.

The V gene is TRBV9, the J gene TRBJ1-5; D uncertain. CDR3 length: 15 amino acids. Trimming took 4 bases from V and 7 from J, leaving 18 bases between them. CDR1 is SGDLS and CDR2 is YYNGEE in the germline V gene. The CDR3 DNA follows: TGTGCCAGCAGCCATAGCGATGGGTTGGGGCAGCCCCAGCATTTT. Translating it yields CASSHSDGLGQPQHF.

The chain uses TRBV4-3 and TRBJ2-6; tentative D call: TRBD2 (5 bases). V shed 6 bases and J shed 3 bases, with 15 bases lying between them. Germline lookup yields CDR1 LGHNA and CDR2 YSLEER. The CDR3 extends over 16 amino acids. The DNA for the CDR3 is TGCGCCAGCAGAGAGATCGGCGGGCTTGGGGCCAACGTCCTGACTTTC. Translating gives CASREIGGLGANVLTF.

The gene calls are TRBV29-1 and TRBJ2-1; 12 nucleotides match TRBD2. The CDR3 is 13 residues long. CDR1 is SQVTM and CDR2 is ANQGSEA in the germline V gene. Unmatched junction bases numbered 4, after V lost 3 bases and J lost 10 bases. CDR3 sequence reads: CSVDLLAGGEQFF. CDR3 bases: TGCAGCGTTGATCTACTAGCGGGGGGCGAGCAGTTCTTC.

In this sample, this clone turned up once. V and J are TRBV15 and TRBJ2-5, with D perhaps given as TRBD1 or TRBD2 (6 bases each). The CDR3 is 16 amino acids. V shed 0 bases and J shed 5 bases, with 16 bases lying between them. CDR1 is LNHNV and CDR2 is YYDKDF in the germline V gene (reference sequence). CDR3 sequence: CATSRDLMGGGETQYF. Written as DNA, the CDR3 is TGTGCCACCAGCAGAGATCTAATGGGGGGCGGCGAGACCCAGTACTTC.

The rearrangement links TRBV4-3 to TRBJ2-3; no reliable D call. Looked up from germline, CDR1 is LGHNA and CDR2 is YSLEER. Between the trimmed V and J ends, which lost 4 bases and 2 bases, there was a span of 10 bases. The CDR3 spans 14 residues. CDR3 sequence reads: CASSPAGNTDTQYF. CDR3 nucleotide sequence: TGCGCCAGCAGCCCAGCTGGGAACACAGATACGCAGTATTTT.

The chain carries TRBV30 and TRBJ1-5; D perhaps matches TRBD1 (6 bases). In germline, CDR1 is GTSNPN, CDR2 SVGIG (reference sequence). V lost 0 bases, J lost 6 bases, and 12 bases lay in between. CDR3 length equals 14 residues. This chain's CDR3 is CAWSVGGGRQPQHF. CDR3 sequence (DNA): TGTGCCTGGAGTGTAGGTGGGGGCCGTCAGCCCCAGCATTTT.

The rearrangement uses TRBV29-1 and TRBJ1-2; no clear D gene. The ends were cut back, 4 bases at V and 4 bases at J, with 16 bases in the middle. CDR1 and CDR2 from the germline V gene are SQVTM and ANQGSEA. The CDR3 is 14 residues long. The CDR3 DNA reads TGCAGCGTTGTTCCCCCCCTGCCGGCCTATGGCTACACCTTC. It encodes CSVVPPLPAYGYTF.

This chain links TRBV4-3 with TRBJ2-5, with D maybe TRBD1 (6 bases). The V end lost 3 bases, the J end lost 1 base, and 18 bases lay between the germline ends. The CDR3 is 17 residues long. Germline V gene lookup returns CDR1 LGHNA and CDR2 YSLEER. CDR3 sequence: CASSQTTPGHLQETQYF. The CDR3 nucleotides are TGCGCCAGCAGCCAGACTACCCCGGGACACCTCCAAGAGACCCAGTACTTC.

The chain links TRBV29-1 to TRBJ2-5; 10 nucleotides line up with TRBD1. V lost 3 bases, J lost 5 bases, and 6 bases stayed unmatched. Germline assignment: CDR1 SQVTM and CDR2 ANQGSEA. The CDR3 covers 14 residues. The CDR3 reads CSVERGQGTETQYF. The CDR3 DNA reads TGCAGCGTTGAGAGGGGACAGGGGACGGAGACCCAGTACTTC.

This clone was detected only a few times. This chain connects TRBV5-1 to TRBJ2-1; D is undetermined. The CDR3 length is 15 residues. Germline lookup yields CDR1 SGHRS and CDR2 YFSETQ. Trimming took 4 bases from V and 0 from J, leaving 11 bases between them. CDR3: CASSEDVSSYNEQFF. DNA for the CDR3: TGCGCCAGCAGCGAAGACGTGAGCTCCTACAATGAGCAGTTCTTC.

The chain joins TRBV6-5 to TRBJ1-6; tentatively, D is TRBD1 (6 bases). This CDR3 has 15 amino acids. V shed 1 base and J shed 5 bases, with 9 bases lying between them. CDR1 and CDR2 (germline): MNHEY, SVGAGI. Written as DNA, the CDR3 is TGTGCCAGCAGTTACTACAGGGCGAATAATTCACCCCTCCACTTT. Residues: CASSYYRANNSPLHF.

The sample holds a few counts of this clone. V and J are TRBV5-1 and TRBJ1-6; no firm D call. Germline V gene sequence: CDR1 SGHRS, CDR2 YFSETQ. Trimming stripped 0 bases from V and 7 bases from J, with 5 bases between. The CDR3 sequence is 13 residues long. CDR3 DNA sequence: TGCGCCAGCAGCTTGGATCCGAATTCACCCCTCCACTTT. It yields the protein CASSLDPNSPLHF.

This clone has more than one count but fewer than ten. The V and J genes are TRBV30 and TRBJ1-5, with TRBD1 as a possible D gene (5 bases). Germline V CDR1 and CDR2: GTSNPN, SVGIG (reference sequence). V was pared by 4 bases and J by 7 bases, with 11 bases between. This CDR3 has 12 residues. The CDR3 region has the DNA TGTGCCTGGAATTCGGGGGACCAGCCCCAGCATTTT. The encoded protein is CAWNSGDQPQHF.

The J gene is TRBJ2-7, the V gene TRBV30; 9 bases line up with TRBD1. CDR3 length: 15 residues. Trimming took 2 bases from V and 6 from J; bases not matched to a gene: 11. Germline CDR1 and CDR2: GTSNPN and SVGIG (reference sequence). In DNA, the CDR3 is TGTGCCTGGAGTCCCCGGGACAGGGTAGTTAGCGAGCAGTACTTC. Translated: CAWSPRDRVVSEQYF.

V gene TRBV4-3 combines with J gene TRBJ2-2; D gene uncertain. The germline V gene has CDR1 LGHNA and CDR2 YSLEER. V shed 0 bases and J shed 5 bases, with 10 bases lying between them. The CDR3 extends over 15 amino acids. The CDR3 region is CASSQDAPKTGELFF. The CDR3 nucleotides read TGCGCCAGCAGCCAAGATGCCCCTAAGACCGGGGAGCTGTTTTTT.

This chain links TRBV7-2 with TRBJ2-1, with D hard to call. V was pared by 5 bases and J by 9 bases, with 8 bases between. Germline values: CDR1 SGHTA, CDR2 FQGNSA. This CDR3 is built from 11 residues. The DNA for the CDR3 is TGTGCCAGCAGCCACGCCACTGAGCAGTTCTTC. It encodes CASSHATEQFF.

The chain joins TRBV5-6 to TRBJ2-5; D perhaps matches TRBD1 (6 bases). The CDR3 runs 13 residues. Trimming left V 4 bases short and J 0 bases short, with 7 bases between. Germline V gene lookup returns CDR1 SGHDT and CDR2 YYEEEE. CDR3 nucleotides: TGTGCCAGCAGCCACAGGGACCAAGAGACCCAGTACTTC. Amino acids: CASSHRDQETQYF. Variable domain in full (rest from reference TRBV5-6 and TRBJ2-5): DAGVTQSPTHLIKTRGQQVTLRCSPKSGHDTVSWYQQALGQGPQFIFQYYEEEERQRGNFPDRFSGHQFPNYSSELNVNALLLGDSALYLCASSHRDQETQYFGPGTRLLVL.

The J gene is TRBJ1-2, the V gene TRBV7-2; D call uncertain. CDR1 is SGHTA, CDR2 FQGNSA, per germline. Trimming cost V 3 bases and J 5 bases, with 7 bases left between them. The CDR3 sequence is 12 residues long. The CDR3 DNA reads as TGTGCCAGCAGCTTCTCTATGTATGGCTACACCTTC. This sequence encodes CASSFSMYGYTF.

V and J are TRBV14 and TRBJ2-7, with D possibly TRBD2 on 6 matching bases. The CDR3 sequence is 14 residues long. Trimming removed 2 bases from V and 0 bases from J, with 8 bases in between. CDR1 SGHDN and CDR2 FVKESK come from the germline V gene. This chain's CDR3 is CASSQRDFSYEQYF. CDR3 sequence (DNA): TGTGCCAGCAGCCAAAGGGACTTCTCCTACGAGCAGTACTTC.